The sequence of this TCR beta chain was determined in a study of cytomegalovirus exposure and HLA in healthy donors. Study-wide results and limits: Being productive about 90% or about 30% of the time was typical of most TCR beta V segments in an earlier analysis. DRB1 showed the most TCR associations and HLA-C the fewest in a later analysis, as rates varied by HLA locus. Relative to equally common others, HLA-associated TCR beta chains showed greater clonal expansion in a later analysis. V segments that were indistinguishable, TRBV6-2 and TRBV6-3 among them, were omitted from analysis.

60 Vbeta and 13 Jbeta primers were used in PCR. Clones were sequenced by immunoSEQ multiplex PCR, and TCRdb holds only the in-frame ones, with some missing. This sample yields about 98,000 clones, of which about three quarters are seen a single time; 6.5% to 8.5% belongs to the top ten. Turning to this clone: The antigen remains unidentified.

The junction had 3 bases not matched to a gene; V was cut back by 0 bases and J by 3 bases. Germline loops: CDR1 SEHNR, CDR2 FQNEAQ (reference sequence). This CDR3 has 15 amino acids. V usage is TRBV7-9 and J usage is TRBJ2-3; 7 nucleotides agree with TRBD1. The sample taken for sequencing was PBMCs. This sequence originates from a human donor in good health. Here the CDR3 reads CASSLATGLTDTQYF. Here the CDR3 DNA reads TGTGCCAGCAGCTTAGCGACAGGGTTGACAGATACGCAGTATTTT.